These T cell receptor beta chains were read from a single sample in a study of T cells in Graves' hyperthyroidism and ophthalmopathy. TCRdb independently ran MiXCR on the multiplex PCR reads; one entry per CDR3 protein. The sample yields 300,000 to 350,000 distinct CDR3 sequences, about 15% seen once. The specimen was blood. These TCRs come from a woman in her 30s with Graves' hyperthyroidism. Both conserved end residues are part of each CDR3. D genes are given only for firm matches. The size entry is marked missing in some rows and otherwise reads once, few, many or a size class.

. TRBJ2-1 TRBV28 many CASGLTARYNEQFF TGTGCCAGCGGGCTCACAGCTCGCTACAATGAGCAGTTCTTC
. TRBJ1-3 TRBV6-1 . CASSEKLGTSGNTIYF TGTGCCAGCAGTGAAAAACTGGGGACCTCTGGAAACACCATATATTTT
TRBD2 TRBJ2-1 TRBV5-1 many CASSSGWTSGNNEQFF TGCGCCAGCAGCAGTGGCTGGACTAGCGGGAACAATGAGCAGTTCTTC
TRBD2 TRBJ2-3 TRBV15 few CATSIQGGLAGRTDTQYF TGTGCCACCAGCATACAGGGGGGACTAGCGGGACGCACAGATACGCAGTATTTT
. TRBJ2-2 TRBV28 many CASSFGNTGELFF TGTGCCAGCAGTTTTGGAAACACCGGGGAGCTGTTTTTT
TRBD2 TRBJ2-7 TRBV11-2 . CASSLVGPDSAGGYVQYF TGTGCCAGCAGCTTAGTAGGACCCGACAGCGCGGGGGGATACGTGCAGTACTTC
TRBD2 TRBJ2-1 TRBV6-1 many CATNGGVLGEQFF TGTGCCACCAATGGGGGGGTGTTGGGTGAGCAGTTCTTC
. TRBJ2-1 TRBV11-2 many CASSPPRGLLGNEQFF TGTGCCAGCAGCCCCCCCAGGGGATTGCTGGGGAATGAGCAGTTCTTC
. TRBJ1-4 TRBV12-3/TRBV12-4 many CASTDDLSFSTTNEKLFF TGTGCCAGCACCGATGACCTATCGTTTAGTACAACTAATGAAAAACTGTTTTTT
TRBD2 TRBJ2-7 TRBV12-3/TRBV12-4 . CASSLEKGILAGPGEQYF TGTGCCAGCAGTTTAGAAAAGGGCATTCTAGCGGGTCCGGGTGAGCAGTACTTC
TRBD1 TRBJ2-7 TRBV6-6 . CVSSYRTGPGSEQYF TGTGTCAGCAGTTACCGGACAGGGCCGGGTAGCGAGCAGTACTTC